A single sample gave rise to the 28 T cell receptor beta chains below, sequenced in a study of blood T cells in healthy people across ages. The second PCR ran about 6 to 12 cycles with a sample-barcoded 5' primer and J-beta primers. TCRdb analysed the 5' RACE reads with MiXCR anew, one entry per CDR3 protein. The data contain roughly 900,000 distinct CDR3 sequences, 29% of them singletons. The sequenced material came from blood. The receptors stem from a woman of 80 years or more in good health.

The sample holds a few counts of this clonotype. The V and J genes are TRBV7-2 and TRBJ2-2, with D possibly called TRBD1 or TRBD2 (5 bases each). The CDR3 loop spans 16 amino acids. CDR1 is SGHTA, CDR2 FQGNSA, per germline. V was cut by 0 bases and J by 4 bases, with 12 bases left in between. This CDR3 reads CASSLAGGFSTGELFF. The CDR3 DNA reads as TGTGCCAGCAGCTTAGCTGGGGGTTTTAGCACCGGGGAGCTGTTTTTT. The full variable domain, in which reference TRBV7-2 and TRBJ2-2 provide the parts outside the CDR3, is GAGVSQSPSNKVTEKGKDVELRCDPISGHTALYWYRQSLGQGLEFLIYFQGNSAPDKSGLPSDRFSAERTGGSVSTLTIQRTQQEDSAVYLCASSLAGGFSTGELFFGEGSRLTVL.

In this sample, this clonotype turned up many times. The V gene is TRBV20-1, the J gene TRBJ2-1, with a tentative D call TRBD1 (6 bases). The CDR3 runs 12 residues. Germline CDR1 reads DFQATT; CDR2 reads SNEGSKA (reference sequence). V lost 5 bases and J 9 bases, leaving 14 bases between the germline ends. CDR3 amino acids: CSAAARGSEQFF. The CDR3, as DNA: TGCAGTGCTGCAGCCAGGGGTAGTGAGCAGTTCTTC.

The chain links TRBV7-8 to TRBJ2-2; 12 positions agree with TRBD2. The CDR3 runs to 18 residues. The trim removed 5 bases at V and 0 bases at J, leaving 7 bases unmatched. Germline loops: CDR1 SGHVS, CDR2 FQNEAQ. The CDR3 spells CASSPRTSGISNTGELFF. In DNA, the CDR3 is TGTGCCAGCAGCCCCCGGACTAGCGGGATTTCGAACACCGGGGAGCTGTTTTTT.

V gene TRBV11-3 combines with J gene TRBJ2-6; D unresolved. Germline CDR1 reads SGHNT; CDR2 reads YENEEA. The CDR3 is made up of 17 amino acids. V shed 5 bases and J shed 0 bases, with 14 bases lying between them. CDR3 region: CASSPHTRTSGANVLTF. The CDR3 bases are TGTGCCAGCAGCCCCCATACAAGGACCTCTGGGGCCAACGTCCTGACTTTC. The full variable domain, in which reference TRBV11-3 and TRBJ2-6 provide the parts outside the CDR3, is EAGVVQSPRYKIIEKKQPVAFWCNPISGHNTLYWYLQNLGQGPELLIRYENEEAVDDSQLPKDRFSAERLKGVDSTLKIQPAELGDSAVYLCASSPHTRTSGANVLTFGAGSRLTVL.

The rearrangement joins TRBV20-1 to TRBJ1-3; D gene ambiguous. Germline V gene data show CDR1 as DFQATT and CDR2 as SNEGSKA (reference sequence). V was cut by 3 bases and J by 4 bases, with 10 bases left in between. The CDR3 has 13 residues. In nucleotides, the CDR3 is TGCAGTGCTAGCCCAGGCTCCGGAAACACCATATATTTT. Protein sequence: CSASPGSGNTIYF.

This clonotype was counted ten times or more. The chain couples TRBV7-2 to TRBJ2-5; maybe TRBD2 (7 bases). This CDR3 contains 13 residues. The V end lost 1 base, the J end lost 7 bases, and 10 bases lay between the germline ends. Germline-derived CDR1 and CDR2 are SGHTA and FQGNSA. Here the CDR3 DNA reads TGTGCCAGCAGCTTAGTTGCGGGGGCGACCCAGTACTTC. This encodes CASSLVAGATQYF.

Note on this clonotype: Just one base apart from a much larger clone, this may be a read error. The genes are TRBV10-3 and TRBJ2-5; D unclear. Germline-derived CDR1 and CDR2 are ENHRY and SYGVKD. The CDR3 extends over 12 amino acids. The CDR3 nucleotides read TGTGCCAGCAGTGATAAGGGTGAGACCCAGTACTTC. Translation gives CASSDKGETQYF.

The V call is TRBV20-1, the J call TRBJ1-1, with 8 bases that match TRBD1. This CDR3 is built from 14 residues. Trimming removed 0 bases from V and 2 bases from J; junction bases left unmatched: 2. In germline, CDR1 is DFQATT, CDR2 SNEGSKA (reference sequence). CDR3 region: CSARDQGANTEAFF. The CDR3 bases are TGCAGTGCTAGAGATCAGGGGGCAAACACTGAAGCTTTCTTT.

This clonotype has at least ten counts. V gene TRBV20-1 combines with J gene TRBJ1-6, with 9 bases aligning to TRBD1. The V gene end was trimmed by 5 bases and the J gene end by 8 bases; junction bases not matched to a gene: 4. CDR1 is DFQATT and CDR2 is SNEGSKA in the germline V gene (reference sequence). The CDR3 is made up of 13 amino acids. CDR3 DNA: TGCAGTGCTTCGGGGACAGGGTATTCACCCCTCCACTTT. It is translated as CSASGTGYSPLHF.

The chain is built from TRBV7-9 and TRBJ2-7; 7 nucleotides agree with TRBD2. Germline V gives CDR1 SEHNR, CDR2 FQNEAQ (reference sequence). The CDR3 is 13 residues long. The V and J ends lost 8 bases and 0 bases, in that order; junction bases with no gene match: 4. The chain's CDR3 is CASGGRASYEQYF. The CDR3, as DNA: TGTGCCAGCGGAGGGAGGGCCTCCTACGAGCAGTACTTC.

V gene TRBV7-2 combines with J gene TRBJ1-1; no definite D call. The CDR3 is 14 residues long. CDR1 SGHTA and CDR2 FQGNSA come from the germline V gene. Trimming removed 5 bases from V and 5 bases from J, with 15 bases in between. The CDR3 DNA follows: TGTGCCAGCAGCCCAGCCAAAGGGAGGACTGAAGCTTTCTTT. Translation: CASSPAKGRTEAFF.

Of note for this clonotype: At one end, the junction sequence differs from germline, possibly due to a read error. This rearrangement joins TRBV7-2 to TRBJ2-2; possibly TRBD2 for D (5 bases). This CDR3 contains 16 residues. Germline V gene lookup returns CDR1 SGHTA and CDR2 FQGNSA. DNA for the CDR3: TGTGCCAGCAGCCCCGCGGGTGGCGCGAACACCGGGGAGCGGTTTTTT. It codes for CASSPAGGANTGERFF.

With regard to this clonotype: This may be a read error: a much more frequent sequence differs by one nucleotide. V is TRBV6-2 or TRBV6-3 and J is TRBJ1-5; no reliable D call. Germline lookup yields CDR1 MNHEY and CDR2 SVGEGT. The V end was cut by 3 bases, the J end by 4 bases, with 10 bases between. The CDR3 has 14 amino acids. CDR3 loop: CASSYAATNQPQHF. The CDR3 nucleotides read TGTGCCAGCAGTTATGCCGCGACGAATCAGCCCCAGCATTTT.

This clonotype was seen ten or more times. The CDR3 DNA sequence: TGTGCCAGCAGGCCCGGGAAAGCGTCAGCCAAAAACATTCAGTACTTC. Its protein is CASRPGKASAKNIQYF. The chain is built from TRBV12-3 or TRBV12-4 and TRBJ2-4, with a tentative D call TRBD2 (5 bases). The CDR3 length is 16 residues. The V gene lost 6 bases and the J gene lost 0 bases, with 15 bases spanning the gap.

The table lists this clonotype with many counts. This chain links TRBV12-3 or TRBV12-4 with TRBJ2-5, with TRBD1 identical over 7 bases. V lost 5 bases to trimming and J lost 0 bases; unmatched junction nucleotides: 9. The CDR3 contains 16 residues. CDR3 protein: CASSPNRGAYQETQYF. CDR3 coding DNA: TGTGCCAGCAGTCCAAACAGGGGTGCCTACCAAGAGACCCAGTACTTC.

This clonotype was found once. Here the CDR3 DNA reads TGCAGTGCTAGGCCTGGGAGCGGGGGCACAGATACGCAGTATTTT. Translating it yields CSARPGSGGTDTQYF. The rearrangement links TRBV20-1 to TRBJ2-3; 7 nucleotides agree with TRBD2. The CDR3 is 15 residues long. With V trimmed by 3 bases and J by 1 base, 7 bases remained unmatched. Germline CDR1 is DFQATT and CDR2 is SNEGSKA (reference sequence).

This clonotype was counted only a few times. Here the CDR3 reads CSVDRGRTGELFF. CDR3 coding DNA: TGCAGCGTTGACAGGGGGCGCACCGGGGAGCTGTTTTTT. The V gene is TRBV29-1, the J gene TRBJ2-2; 8 bases line up with TRBD1. With 3 bases clipped from V and 4 bases from J, the junction kept 1 base outside the gene matches. The CDR3 contains 13 residues. Germline CDR1 SQVTM, CDR2 ANQGSEA.

The J gene is TRBJ2-7, the V gene TRBV20-1; 13 bases are shared with TRBD2. From germline, CDR1 is DFQATT and CDR2 SNEGSKA (reference sequence). The J segment lost 4 bases and the V segment lost 6 bases, leaving 6 bases of the junction unmatched. CDR3 length: 14 amino acids. The CDR3 region has the DNA TGCAGTGCGGATACTAGCGGGGGGGGGTACGAGCAGTACTTC. Encoded protein: CSADTSGGGYEQYF.

Ten or more counts support this clonotype. The chain combines TRBV20-1 with TRBJ2-5; D may correspond to TRBD1 or TRBD2 (6 bases each). Germline V CDR1 and CDR2: DFQATT, SNEGSKA (reference sequence). The CDR3 has 16 residues. V lost 2 bases and J lost 3, with 19 bases in between. CDR3 sequence: CSARSTLGGVEETQYF. In nucleotides, the CDR3 is TGCAGTGCTAGATCCACTCTGGGGGGCGTGGAAGAGACCCAGTACTTC.

On this clonotype: A junction end diverges from the germline sequence, so it may reflect a read error. The V and J genes are TRBV7-2 and TRBJ1-1, with D unclear. The CDR3 sequence is 13 residues long. Germline values: CDR1 SGHTA, CDR2 FQGNSA. In DNA form, the CDR3 reads TGTGCCAGCAGCCCGCATTCGAGCACTGAAGCTTTTTTT. It encodes CASSPHSSTEAFF.

The V gene is TRBV11-2, the J gene TRBJ2-7; D is perhaps TRBD2 (5 bases). Per germline, CDR1 SGHAT and CDR2 FQNNGV. This CDR3 region has 15 residues. V dropped 0 bases and J dropped 10 bases, with 19 bases sitting between them. The CDR3 bases are TGTGCCAGCAGCTTAGAAGGTGGCGGCCGAGGGATTCAGTACTTC. Translated: CASSLEGGGRGIQYF. The full variable domain, completed using reference TRBV11-2 and TRBJ2-7, is EAGVAQSPRYKIIEKRQSVAFWCNPISGHATLYWYQQILGQGPKLLIQFQNNGVVDDSQLPKDRFSAERLKGVDSTLKIQPAKLEDSAVYLCASSLEGGGRGIQYFGPGTRLTVT.

This clonotype was counted only a few times. A much larger clone differs by one base, so this may be a read error. The V and J genes are TRBV15 and TRBJ2-1, with D perhaps TRBD1 (7 bases). The J call may be wrong; the DNA end is better matched by TRBJ2-7. This CDR3 is 16 amino acids long. Germline CDR1 and CDR2: LNHNV and YYDKDF (reference sequence). The CDR3 is CATSRGGRGAYNEQYF. The CDR3 DNA sequence: TGTGCCACCAGCAGAGGAGGCAGGGGGGCCTACAATGAGCAGTACTTC.

The chain combines TRBV7-9 with TRBJ2-5; TRBD2 might be the D (6 bases). The V gene lost 5 bases and the J gene lost 11 bases, with 21 bases spanning the gap. The germline gives CDR1 SEHNR, CDR2 FQNEAQ (reference sequence). CDR3 length: 14 amino acids. The CDR3 region has the DNA TGTGCCAGCAGCCCACCCGGAGGGAGACTAGAGCAGTACTTC. Its translation: CASSPPGGRLEQYF.

The J gene is TRBJ2-1, the V gene TRBV6-5; D is possibly TRBD1 (5 bases). This CDR3 comprises 14 residues. Deletions cut 6 bases from V and 1 base from J, with 10 bases between. Germline V lookup: CDR1 MNHEY, CDR2 SVGAGI. CDR3 protein: CASRSGYSYNEQFF. DNA of the CDR3: TGTGCCAGCAGATCAGGGTATTCCTACAATGAGCAGTTCTTC.

This clonotype has just a few counts. V and J are TRBV9 and TRBJ1-2; 9 bases line up with TRBD1. The CDR3 extends over 13 amino acids. Germline values: CDR1 SGDLS, CDR2 YYNGEE. Trimming cost V 3 bases and J 8 bases; bases outside gene matches: 5. The CDR3: CASSAWTGAGYTF. CDR3 sequence (DNA): TGTGCCAGCAGCGCGTGGACAGGGGCGGGCTACACCTTC. Using reference TRBV9 and TRBJ1-2 for the parts outside the CDR3, the full variable domain is DSGVTQTPKHLITATGQRVTLRCSPRSGDLSVYWYQQSLDQGLQFLIQYYNGEERAKGNILERFSAQQFPDLHSELNLSSLELGDSALYFCASSAWTGAGYTFGSGTRLTVV.

This clonotype occurred many times. The chain uses TRBV12-3 or TRBV12-4 and TRBJ1-5; possible D gene TRBD1, 5 bases. The CDR3 contains 15 residues. The V end was cut by 4 bases, the J end by 0 bases, with 10 bases between. CDR3 in amino acids: CASSYRQNSNQPQHF. As DNA, the CDR3 is TGTGCCAGCAGTTATCGACAGAATAGCAATCAGCCCCAGCATTTT.

This clonotype was seen a handful of times. The chain joins TRBV27 to TRBJ1-2, with TRBD1 matching over 11 bases. From germline, CDR1 is MNHEY and CDR2 SMNVEV (reference sequence). The CDR3 is made up of 14 amino acids. Trimming cost V 6 bases and J 9 bases; bases outside gene matches: 9. The CDR3 region has the DNA TGTGCCAGCAGCCCGGACAGGGGGCTAATTCGCTACACCTTC. Translation gives CASSPDRGLIRYTF.

V is TRBV2 and J is TRBJ1-5, with 8 bases lining up with TRBD1. The CDR3 is 15 residues long. CDR1 is SNHLY and CDR2 is FYNNEI in the germline V gene. Losses at the gene ends were 3 bases for V and 4 bases for J; bases not matched to a gene: 5. CDR3 sequence (DNA): TGTGCCAGCAGTGACCAGGGGGCATGGAATCAGCCCCAGCATTTT. Its translation: CASSDQGAWNQPQHF.